This T cell receptor beta chain originates from a study of OX40 agonist ivuxolimab in advanced cancers. Study summary: The treatment was a fully human IgG2 OX40 agonist, ivuxolimab. Those treated in dose escalation had hepatocellular carcinoma, melanoma, renal cell cancer or head and neck cancer.

The study's findings and limits: Both blood CD4+ and CD8+ T cells showed clonal growth by week 6 at 0.1 to 3.0 mg/kg. People who partly responded at 0.1-3.0 mg/kg had some of the least clonal expansion seen.

Worth noting for this clone: Antigen unknown.

The data were produced by immunoSEQ multiplex PCR, yet TCRdb's version contains in-frame clones alone and is incomplete. Of roughly 50,000 clones in the sample, 65% to 85% were seen once. CDR1 and CDR2 from the germline V gene are SEHNR and FQNEAQ (reference sequence). This CDR3 spans 14 amino acids. Trimming removed 5 bases from V and 2 bases from J; junction bases left unmatched: 4. The receptor's source is an adult with an advanced solid tumor such as melanoma, head and neck, liver or kidney cancer. This chain uses TRBV7-9 with TRBJ1-1; TRBD1 agrees at 8 bases. The sequenced sample was CD4+ or CD8+ T cells sorted from blood, obtained in a trial of the OX40 agonist ivuxolimab. The chain's CDR3 is CASSHDRGNTEAFF. Here the CDR3 DNA reads TGTGCCAGCAGCCATGACAGGGGCAACACTGAAGCTTTCTTT.